This T cell receptor (beta chain) was captured in a study of T cells in tumors after PD-1 blockade. Looking at the study overall: A subset received ongoing vismodegib 150 mg daily alongside anti-PD-1 therapy.

Sequencing used immunoSEQ multiplex PCR; TCRdb keeps in-frame clones, though not all of them. The sample holds over 60,000 clones, 74% seen once. Regarding the study as a whole: Around 37% of tumor TCR clonotypes were also found in blood.

Genomic DNA template from tumor biopsies or peripheral blood, 616 ng to 6,004 ng input. On this clone: Its cognate antigen is unknown.

Sample: PBMCs, taken after anti-PD-1 treatment. This sequence was found in a human donor with basal cell carcinoma.

CDR3 coding DNA: TGTGCCAGCAGCTGGGAGGTAGGACAGGGCAATCAGCCCCAGCATTTT. Translated: CASSWEVGQGNQPQHF. The chain combines TRBV7-2 with TRBJ1-5; TRBD1 matches 7 bases. CDR1 and CDR2 from the germline V gene are SGHTA and FQGNSA. J lost 2 bases, V lost 4 bases, and 8 bases had no gene match. The CDR3 sequence is 16 residues long.